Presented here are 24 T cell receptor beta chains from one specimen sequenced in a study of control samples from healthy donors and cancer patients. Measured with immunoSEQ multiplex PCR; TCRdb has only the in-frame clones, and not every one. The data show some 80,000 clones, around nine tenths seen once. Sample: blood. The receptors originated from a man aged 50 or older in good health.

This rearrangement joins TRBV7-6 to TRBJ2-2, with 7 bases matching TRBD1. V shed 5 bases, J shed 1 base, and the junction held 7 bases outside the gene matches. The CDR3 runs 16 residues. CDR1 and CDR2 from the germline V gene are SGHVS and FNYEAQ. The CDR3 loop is CASSPPGQLNTGELFF. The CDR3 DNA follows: TGTGCCAGCAGCCCGCCGGGACAGTTGAACACCGGGGAGCTGTTTTTT. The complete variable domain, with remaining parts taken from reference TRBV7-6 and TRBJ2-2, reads GAGVSQSPRYKVTKRGQDVALRCDPISGHVSLYWYRQALGQGPEFLTYFNYEAQQDKSGLPNDRFSAERPEGSISTLTIQRTEQRDSAMYRCASSPPGQLNTGELFFGEGSRLTVL.

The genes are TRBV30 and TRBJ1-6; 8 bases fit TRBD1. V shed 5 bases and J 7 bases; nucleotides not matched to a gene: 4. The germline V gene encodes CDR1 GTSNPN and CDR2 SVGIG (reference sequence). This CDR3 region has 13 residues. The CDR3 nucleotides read TGTGCCTGGTCGGACAGGGAGAATTCACCCCTCCACTTT. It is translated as CAWSDRENSPLHF.

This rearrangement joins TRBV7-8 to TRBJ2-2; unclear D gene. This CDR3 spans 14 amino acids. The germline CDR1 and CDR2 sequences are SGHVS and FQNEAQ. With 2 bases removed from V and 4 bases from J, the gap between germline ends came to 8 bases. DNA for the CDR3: TGTGCCAGCAGCTTATTGTGGACCACCGGGGAGCTGTTTTTT. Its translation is CASSLLWTTGELFF. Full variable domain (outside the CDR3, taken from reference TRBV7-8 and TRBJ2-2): GAGVSQSPRYKVAKRGQDVALRCDPISGHVSLFWYQQALGQGPEFLTYFQNEAQLDKSGLPSDRFFAERPEGSVSTLKIQRTQQEDSAVYLCASSLLWTTGELFFGEGSRLTVL.

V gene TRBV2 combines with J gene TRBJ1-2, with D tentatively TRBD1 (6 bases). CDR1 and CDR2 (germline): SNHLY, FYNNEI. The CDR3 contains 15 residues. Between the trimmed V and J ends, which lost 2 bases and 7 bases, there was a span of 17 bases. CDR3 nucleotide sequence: TGTGCCAGCAGTGAAAGTAGGGGGAAGTCTACTGGCTACACCTTC. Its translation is CASSESRGKSTGYTF.

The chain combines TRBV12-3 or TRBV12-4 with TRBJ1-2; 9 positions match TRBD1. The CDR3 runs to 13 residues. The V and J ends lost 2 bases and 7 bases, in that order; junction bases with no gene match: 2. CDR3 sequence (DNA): TGTGCCAGCAGTTTAACAGGGGGCTTTGGCTACACCTTC. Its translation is CASSLTGGFGYTF.

The CDR3 region has the DNA TGTGCCAGCAGCTTAGGTGAGGCCGAGCAGTACTTC. This encodes CASSLGEAEQYF. The V and J genes are TRBV13 and TRBJ2-7; D is uncertain. From germline, CDR1 is PRHDT and CDR2 FYEKMQ (reference sequence). Trimming took off 0 bases at V and 6 bases at J, with 6 bases between the two ends. This CDR3 spans 12 amino acids.

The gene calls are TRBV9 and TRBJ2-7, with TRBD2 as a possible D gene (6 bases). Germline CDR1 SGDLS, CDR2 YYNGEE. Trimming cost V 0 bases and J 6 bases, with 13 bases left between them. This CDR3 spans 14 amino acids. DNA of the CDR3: TGTGCCAGCAGCGTAGGAGACGGGAGCGGCGAGCAGTACTTC. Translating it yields CASSVGDGSGEQYF.

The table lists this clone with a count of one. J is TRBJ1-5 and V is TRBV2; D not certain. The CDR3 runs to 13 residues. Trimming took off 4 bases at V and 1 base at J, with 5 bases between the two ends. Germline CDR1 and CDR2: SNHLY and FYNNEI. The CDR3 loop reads CASSVESNQPQHF. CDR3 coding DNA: TGTGCCAGCAGTGTTGAGAGCAATCAGCCCCAGCATTTT.

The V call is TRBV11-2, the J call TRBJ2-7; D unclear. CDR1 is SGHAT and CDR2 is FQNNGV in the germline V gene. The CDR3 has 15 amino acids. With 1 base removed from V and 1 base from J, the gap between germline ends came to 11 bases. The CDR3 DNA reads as TGTGCCAGCAGCTTAGTTGGAAGAAGGTCCTACGAGCAGTACTTC. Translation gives CASSLVGRRSYEQYF.

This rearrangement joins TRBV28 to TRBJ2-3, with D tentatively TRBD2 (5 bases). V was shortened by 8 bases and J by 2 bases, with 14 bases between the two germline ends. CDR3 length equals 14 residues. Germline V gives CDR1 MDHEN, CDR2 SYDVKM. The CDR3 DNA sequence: TGTGCCAGCCCTAAACTAGGGCCCACAGATACGCAGTATTTT. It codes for CASPKLGPTDTQYF. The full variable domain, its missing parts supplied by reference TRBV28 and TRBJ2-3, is DVKVTQSSRYLVKRTGEKVFLECVQDMDHENMFWYRQDPGLGLRLIYFSYDVKMKEKGDIPEGYSVSREKKERFSLILESASTNQTSMYLCASPKLGPTDTQYFGPGTRLTVL.

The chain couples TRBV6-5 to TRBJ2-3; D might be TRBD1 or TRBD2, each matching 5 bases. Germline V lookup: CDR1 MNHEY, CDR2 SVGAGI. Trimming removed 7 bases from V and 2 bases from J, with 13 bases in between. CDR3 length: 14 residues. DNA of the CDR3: TGTGCCAGCACCCCGAGGGGAATCACAGATACGCAGTATTTT. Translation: CASTPRGITDTQYF.

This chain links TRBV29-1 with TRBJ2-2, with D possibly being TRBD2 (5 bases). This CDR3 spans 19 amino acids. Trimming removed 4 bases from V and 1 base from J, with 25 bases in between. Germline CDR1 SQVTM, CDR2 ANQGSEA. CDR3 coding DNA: TGCAGCGTTGGGGGTATCGGGAAGCATCTTGCATGGAACACCGGGGAGCTGTTTTTT. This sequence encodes CSVGGIGKHLAWNTGELFF.

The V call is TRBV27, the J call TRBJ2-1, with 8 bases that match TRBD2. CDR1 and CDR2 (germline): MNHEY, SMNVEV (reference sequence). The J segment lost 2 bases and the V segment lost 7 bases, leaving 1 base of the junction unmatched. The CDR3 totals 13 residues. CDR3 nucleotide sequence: TGTGCCAGCAACGGGGGGGCCTACAATGAGCAGTTCTTC. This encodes CASNGGAYNEQFF.

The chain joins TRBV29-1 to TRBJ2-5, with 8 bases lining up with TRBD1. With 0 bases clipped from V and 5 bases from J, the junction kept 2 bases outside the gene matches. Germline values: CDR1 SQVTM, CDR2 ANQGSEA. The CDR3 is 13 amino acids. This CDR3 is CSVEETGVETQYF. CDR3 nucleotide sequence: TGCAGCGTTGAAGAGACAGGGGTCGAGACCCAGTACTTC.

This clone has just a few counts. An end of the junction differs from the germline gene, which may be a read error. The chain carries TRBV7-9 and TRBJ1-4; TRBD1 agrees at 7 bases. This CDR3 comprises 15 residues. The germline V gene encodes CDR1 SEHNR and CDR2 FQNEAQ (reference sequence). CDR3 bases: TGTGCCAGCAGCTCAGACAGGGCGGCTAAAGAAAAACTGTTTTTT. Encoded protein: CASSSDRAAKEKLFF.

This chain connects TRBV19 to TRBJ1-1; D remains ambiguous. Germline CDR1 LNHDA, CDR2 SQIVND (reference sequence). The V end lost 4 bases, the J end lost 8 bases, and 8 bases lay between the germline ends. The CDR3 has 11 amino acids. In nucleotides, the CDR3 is TGTGCCAGTAGTACCCCAACCGAAGCTTTCTTT. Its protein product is CASSTPTEAFF. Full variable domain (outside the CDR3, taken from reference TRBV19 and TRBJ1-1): DGGITQSPKYLFRKEGQNVTLSCEQNLNHDAMYWYRQDPGQGLRLIYYSQIVNDFQKGDIAEGYSVSREKKESFPLTVTSAQKNPTAFYLCASSTPTEAFFGQGTRLTVV.

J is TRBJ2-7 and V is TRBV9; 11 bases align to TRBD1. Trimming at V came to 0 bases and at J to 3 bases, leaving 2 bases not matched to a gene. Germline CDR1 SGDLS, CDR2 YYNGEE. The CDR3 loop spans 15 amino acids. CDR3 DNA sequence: TGTGCCAGCAGCGTAGCCGGGACAGGGGGCTACGAGCAGTACTTC. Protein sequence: CASSVAGTGGYEQYF.

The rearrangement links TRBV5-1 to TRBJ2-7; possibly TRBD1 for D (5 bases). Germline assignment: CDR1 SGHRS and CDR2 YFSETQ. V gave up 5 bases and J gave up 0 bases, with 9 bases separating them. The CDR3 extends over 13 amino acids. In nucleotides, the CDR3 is TGCGCCAGCAGTTCCGACAGCTCCTACGAGCAGTACTTC. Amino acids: CASSSDSSYEQYF.

The CDR3 loop is CASSIQQGLHEQYF. As DNA, the CDR3 is TGTGCCAGTAGTATTCAACAGGGCCTCCACGAGCAGTACTTC. This chain uses TRBV19 with TRBJ2-7; maybe TRBD1 (6 bases). The germline V and J ends were trimmed by 3 bases and 5 bases, with 14 bases remaining between them. Germline CDR1 and CDR2: LNHDA and SQIVND (reference sequence). This CDR3 contains 14 residues. The complete variable domain, with remaining parts taken from reference TRBV19 and TRBJ2-7, reads DGGITQSPKYLFRKEGQNVTLSCEQNLNHDAMYWYRQDPGQGLRLIYYSQIVNDFQKGDIAEGYSVSREKKESFPLTVTSAQKNPTAFYLCASSIQQGLHEQYFGPGTRLTVT.

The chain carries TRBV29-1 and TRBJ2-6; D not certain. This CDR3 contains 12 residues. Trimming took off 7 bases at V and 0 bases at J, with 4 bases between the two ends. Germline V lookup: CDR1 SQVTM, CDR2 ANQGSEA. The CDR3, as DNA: TGCAGCGGACACTCTGGGGCCAACGTCCTGACTTTC. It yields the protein CSGHSGANVLTF.

CDR3 loop: CASSLVQGADTQYF. CDR3 coding DNA: TGTGCCAGCAGCTTAGTTCAGGGTGCAGATACGCAGTATTTT. The chain combines TRBV7-9 with TRBJ2-3; TRBD1 is a possible D gene (5 bases). This CDR3 region has 14 residues. Trimming shortened V by 1 base and J by 4 bases, and 9 bases separated the two germline ends. Germline CDR1 reads SEHNR; CDR2 reads FQNEAQ (reference sequence).

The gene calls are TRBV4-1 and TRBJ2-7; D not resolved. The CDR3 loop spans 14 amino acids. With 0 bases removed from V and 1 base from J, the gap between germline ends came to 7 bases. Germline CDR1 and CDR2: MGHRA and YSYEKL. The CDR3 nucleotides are TGCGCCAGCAGCCAAGATATCTGGTCCTACGAGCAGTACTTC. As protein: CASSQDIWSYEQYF.

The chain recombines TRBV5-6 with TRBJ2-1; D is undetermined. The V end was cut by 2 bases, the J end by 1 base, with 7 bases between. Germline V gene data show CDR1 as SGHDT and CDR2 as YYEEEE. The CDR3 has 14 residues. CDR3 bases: TGTGCCAGCAGCTTTGGTCAGTCCTACAATGAGCAGTTCTTC. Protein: CASSFGQSYNEQFF. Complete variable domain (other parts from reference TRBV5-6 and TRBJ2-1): DAGVTQSPTHLIKTRGQQVTLRCSPKSGHDTVSWYQQALGQGPQFIFQYYEEEERQRGNFPDRFSGHQFPNYSSELNVNALLLGDSALYLCASSFGQSYNEQFFGPGTRLTVL.

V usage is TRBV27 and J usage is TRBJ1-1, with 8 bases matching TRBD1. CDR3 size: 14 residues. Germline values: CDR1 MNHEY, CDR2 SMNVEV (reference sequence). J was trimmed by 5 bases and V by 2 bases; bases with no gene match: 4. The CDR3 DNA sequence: TGTGCCAGCAGTTTACAGGGGGCGCGGACTGAAGCTTTCTTT. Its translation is CASSLQGARTEAFF.